Following are 13 T cell receptor beta chains from one sample sequenced in a study of OX40 agonist ivuxolimab in advanced cancers. Libraries were built with the immunoSEQ multiplex PCR assay. The clones in this table, taken by TCRdb from immuneACCESS, are in-frame only. Not every clone is retained; where verified, under half of the shortfall comes from an unresolved V gene, and the cause of the rest is unknown. The sample table holds 74,000 or so clones, of which more than 80% were seen once. Roughly 2.2% of the sample rests with the top ten. The sequences come from CD4+ or CD8+ T cells sorted from blood, collected in a trial of the OX40 agonist ivuxolimab. The receptors come from an adult with an advanced solid tumor such as melanoma, head and neck, liver or kidney cancer.

The chain carries TRBV7-3 and TRBJ2-6; TRBD1 is a possible D gene (5 bases). V lost 5 bases and J 0 bases, leaving 14 bases between the germline ends. CDR1 is SGHTA and CDR2 is FQGTGA in the germline V gene. The CDR3 is 17 amino acids. The CDR3, as DNA: TGTGCCAGCAGCCCCGCAATCGACAGCTCTGGGGCCAACGTCCTGACTTTC. Amino acid sequence: CASSPAIDSSGANVLTF.

V and J are TRBV5-1 and TRBJ2-3, with 8 nucleotides matching TRBD1. CDR1 is SGHRS, CDR2 YFSETQ, per germline. The junction had 7 bases not matched to a gene; V was cut back by 6 bases and J by 4 bases. The length of the CDR3 is 14 residues. The CDR3 nucleotides are TGCGCCAGCAAGGACAGGGCGGTTGCAGATACGCAGTATTTT. Encoded protein: CASKDRAVADTQYF. The variable domain in full, completed from reference TRBV5-1 and TRBJ2-3, reads KAGVTQTPRYLIKTRGQQVTLSCSPISGHRSVSWYQQTPGQGLQFLFEYFSETQRNKGNFPGRFSGRQFSNSRSEMNVSTLELGDSALYLCASKDRAVADTQYFGPGTRLTVL.

The genes are TRBV10-3 and TRBJ1-1, with 8 nucleotides matching TRBD1. The germline V gene has CDR1 ENHRY and CDR2 SYGVKD. The CDR3 is 12 amino acids. J gave up 8 bases and V 7 bases, and 6 bases lay outside the gene matches. The CDR3: CAINQGAGEAFF. Written as DNA, the CDR3 is TGTGCCATCAATCAGGGGGCAGGAGAAGCTTTCTTT.

V gene TRBV9 combines with J gene TRBJ2-2; 7 positions agree with TRBD2. CDR1 is SGDLS, CDR2 YYNGEE, per germline. V dropped 0 bases and J dropped 6; count of bases not matched to a gene: 8. The CDR3 consists of 16 residues. This CDR3 reads CASSVGSGGSPGELFF. The CDR3 nucleotides read TGTGCCAGCAGCGTAGGTTCCGGCGGGAGTCCCGGGGAGCTGTTTTTT.

The CDR3 DNA is TGTGCCAGCTCATTTAGAACGACTAGCACAGATACGCAGTATTTT. Its protein product is CASSFRTTSTDTQYF. The chain carries TRBV18 and TRBJ2-3; D remains unclear. The V gene's germline CDR1 is KGHSH and CDR2 LQKENI. Trimming cost V 5 bases and J 0 bases, with 12 bases left between them. The CDR3 runs to 15 residues.

The chain joins TRBV11-3 to TRBJ1-1; 9 nucleotides agree with TRBD1. The CDR3 consists of 15 residues. The trim removed 1 base at V and 8 bases at J, leaving 8 bases unmatched. Germline V gene data show CDR1 as SGHNT and CDR2 as YENEEA. This CDR3 is CASSLGTGVREEAFF. For the CDR3, the DNA is TGTGCCAGCAGCTTAGGGACAGGGGTTCGGGAAGAAGCTTTCTTT.

The rearrangement links TRBV21-1 to TRBJ1-1. TRBV21-1 is recorded as a pseudogene. This CDR3 is 15 amino acids long. The CDR3, as DNA: TGTGCCAGCAGCAAAGAAGGGGACGGGAACACTGAAGCTTTCTTT. It encodes CASSKEGDGNTEAFF.

The V call is TRBV7-2, the J call TRBJ2-2; 7 positions match TRBD2. The CDR3 is 13 residues long. The J segment lost 0 bases and the V segment lost 10 bases, leaving 2 bases of the junction unmatched. The germline gives CDR1 SGHTA, CDR2 FQGNSA. CDR3 sequence: CATGGTNTGELFF. CDR3 bases: TGTGCCACCGGGGGGACGAACACCGGGGAGCTGTTTTTT.

The gene calls are TRBV18 and TRBJ2-7; no firm D call. V was clipped by 1 base and J by 5 bases, with 15 bases between them. CDR1 KGHSH and CDR2 LQKENI come from the germline V gene. The CDR3 is made up of 15 amino acids. In DNA form, the CDR3 reads TGTGCCAGCTCACCACATGAAGGTATCGCGGACGAGCAGTACTTC. It specifies CASSPHEGIADEQYF.

The V and J genes are TRBV4-1 and TRBJ2-7; 9 positions match TRBD1. Trimming cost V 3 bases and J 6 bases; bases outside gene matches: 9. CDR1 is MGHRA, CDR2 YSYEKL, per germline. The CDR3 totals 15 residues. In DNA form, the CDR3 reads TGCGCCAGCAGCCAGCCTACGGGACAGGGTGGCGAGCAGTACTTC. Encoded protein: CASSQPTGQGGEQYF.

Only one count was recorded for this clone. The chain employs TRBV6-5 and TRBJ2-7; TRBD1 matches 8 bases. The CDR3 totals 13 residues. The V gene's germline CDR1 is MNHEY and CDR2 SVGAGI. Trimming at V came to 1 base and at J to 7 bases, leaving 3 bases not matched to a gene. The CDR3 reads CASSYFTGGEQYF. In nucleotides, the CDR3 is TGTGCCAGCAGTTACTTTACAGGGGGAGAGCAGTACTTC.

CDR3: CASRGIRAGHYGYTF. The CDR3 DNA is TGTGCCAGCAGGGGTATTAGGGCAGGCCACTATGGCTACACCTTC. The J gene is TRBJ1-2, the V gene TRBV6-1, with unresolved D. V lost 6 bases and J 3 bases, leaving 17 bases between the germline ends. CDR1 is MNHNS, CDR2 SASEGT, per germline. The CDR3 has 15 amino acids.

V usage is TRBV19 and J usage is TRBJ2-5; D gene ambiguous. Germline CDR1 LNHDA, CDR2 SQIVND (reference sequence). This CDR3 comprises 13 residues. Trimming removed 0 bases from V and 3 bases from J, with 5 bases in between. As DNA, the CDR3 is TGTGCCAGTAGTATAGATGAGGAAGAGACCCAGTACTTC. It translates to CASSIDEEETQYF.